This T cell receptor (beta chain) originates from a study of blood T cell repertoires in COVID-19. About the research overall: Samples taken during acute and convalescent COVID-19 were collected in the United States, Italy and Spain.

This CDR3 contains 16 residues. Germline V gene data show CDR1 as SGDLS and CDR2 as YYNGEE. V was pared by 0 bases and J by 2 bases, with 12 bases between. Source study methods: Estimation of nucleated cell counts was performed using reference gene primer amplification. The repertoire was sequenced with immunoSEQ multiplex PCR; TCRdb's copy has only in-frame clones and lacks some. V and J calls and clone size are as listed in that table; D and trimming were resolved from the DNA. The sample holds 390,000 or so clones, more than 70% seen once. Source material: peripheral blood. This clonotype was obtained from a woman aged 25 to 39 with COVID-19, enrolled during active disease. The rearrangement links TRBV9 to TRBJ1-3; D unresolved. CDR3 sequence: CASSVATGSPGNTIYF. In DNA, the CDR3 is TGTGCCAGCAGCGTAGCTACGGGGTCCCCTGGAAACACCATATATTTT. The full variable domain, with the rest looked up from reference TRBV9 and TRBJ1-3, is DSGVTQTPKHLITATGQRVTLRCSPRSGDLSVYWYQQSLDQGLQFLIQYYNGEERAKGNILERFSAQQFPDLHSELNLSSLELGDSALYFCASSVATGSPGNTIYFGEGSWLTVV.